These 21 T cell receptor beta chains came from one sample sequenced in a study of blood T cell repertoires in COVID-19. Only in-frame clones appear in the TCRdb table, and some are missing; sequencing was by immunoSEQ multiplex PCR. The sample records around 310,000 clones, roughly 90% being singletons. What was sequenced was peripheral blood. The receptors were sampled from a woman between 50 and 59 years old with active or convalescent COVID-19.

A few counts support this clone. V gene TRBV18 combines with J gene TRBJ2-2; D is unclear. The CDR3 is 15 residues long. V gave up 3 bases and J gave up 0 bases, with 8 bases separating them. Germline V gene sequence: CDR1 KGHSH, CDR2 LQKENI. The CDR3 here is CASSPQFANTGELFF. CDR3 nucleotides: TGTGCCAGCTCACCTCAGTTCGCGAACACCGGGGAGCTGTTTTTT.

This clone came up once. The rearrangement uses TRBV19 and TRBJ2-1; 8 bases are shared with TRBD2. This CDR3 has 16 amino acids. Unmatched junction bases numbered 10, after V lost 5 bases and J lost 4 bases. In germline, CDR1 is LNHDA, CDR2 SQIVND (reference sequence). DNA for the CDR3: TGTGCCAGTAGTCGTGGGGTAGCGGGATTTTACAATGAGCAGTTCTTC. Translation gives CASSRGVAGFYNEQFF. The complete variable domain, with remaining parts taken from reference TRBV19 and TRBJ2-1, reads DGGITQSPKYLFRKEGQNVTLSCEQNLNHDAMYWYRQDPGQGLRLIYYSQIVNDFQKGDIAEGYSVSREKKESFPLTVTSAQKNPTAFYLCASSRGVAGFYNEQFFGPGTRLTVL.

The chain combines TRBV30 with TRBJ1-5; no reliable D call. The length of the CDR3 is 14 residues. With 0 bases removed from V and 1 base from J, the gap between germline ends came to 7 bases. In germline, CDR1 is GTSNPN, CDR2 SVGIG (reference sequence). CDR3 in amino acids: CAWSVGGSNQPQHF. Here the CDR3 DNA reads TGTGCCTGGAGTGTCGGAGGGAGCAATCAGCCCCAGCATTTT.

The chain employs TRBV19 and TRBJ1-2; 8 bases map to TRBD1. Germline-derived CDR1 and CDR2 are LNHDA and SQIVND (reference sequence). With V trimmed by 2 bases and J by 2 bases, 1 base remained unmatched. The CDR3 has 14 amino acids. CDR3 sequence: CASSIRQGNYGYTF. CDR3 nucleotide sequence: TGTGCCAGTAGTATACGACAGGGGAACTATGGCTACACCTTC.

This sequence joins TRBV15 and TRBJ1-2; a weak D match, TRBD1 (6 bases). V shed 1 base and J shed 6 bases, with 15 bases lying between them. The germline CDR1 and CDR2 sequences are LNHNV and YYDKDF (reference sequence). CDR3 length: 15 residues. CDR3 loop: CATSRGPRTDDGYTF. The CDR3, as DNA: TGTGCCACCAGCAGAGGTCCAAGGACAGACGATGGCTACACCTTC.

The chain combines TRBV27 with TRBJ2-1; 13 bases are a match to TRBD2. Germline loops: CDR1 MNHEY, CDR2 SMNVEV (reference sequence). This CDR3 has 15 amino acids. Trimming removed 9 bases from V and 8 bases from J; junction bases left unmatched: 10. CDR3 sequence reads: CASRTSGSPLDEQFF. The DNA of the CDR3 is TGTGCCAGTCGGACTAGCGGGAGTCCCCTCGATGAGCAGTTCTTC.

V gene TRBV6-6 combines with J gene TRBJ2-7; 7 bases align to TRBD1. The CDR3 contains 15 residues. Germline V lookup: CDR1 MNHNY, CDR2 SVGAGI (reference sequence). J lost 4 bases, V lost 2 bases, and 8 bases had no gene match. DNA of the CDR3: TGTGCCAGCAGTTACCCGACAGGGCGGTCGTACGAGCAGTACTTC. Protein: CASSYPTGRSYEQYF.

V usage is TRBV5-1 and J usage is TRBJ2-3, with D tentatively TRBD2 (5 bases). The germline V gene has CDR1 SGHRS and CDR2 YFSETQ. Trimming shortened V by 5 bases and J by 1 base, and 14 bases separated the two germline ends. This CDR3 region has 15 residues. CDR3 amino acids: CASRRAPIGTDTQYF. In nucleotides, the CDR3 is TGCGCCAGCAGGCGGGCGCCCATCGGCACAGATACGCAGTATTTT.

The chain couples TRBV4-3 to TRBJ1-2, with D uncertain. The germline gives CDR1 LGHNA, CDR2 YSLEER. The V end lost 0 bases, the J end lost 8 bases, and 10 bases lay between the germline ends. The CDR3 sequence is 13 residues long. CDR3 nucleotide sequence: TGCGCCAGCAGCCAAGACTTATTCCGGGGCTACACCTTC. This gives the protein CASSQDLFRGYTF.

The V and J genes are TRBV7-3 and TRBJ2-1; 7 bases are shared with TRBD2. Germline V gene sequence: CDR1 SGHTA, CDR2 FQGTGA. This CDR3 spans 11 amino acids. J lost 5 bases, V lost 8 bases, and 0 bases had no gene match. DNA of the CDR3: TGTGCCAGCCGGGGGGACAATGAGCAGTTCTTC. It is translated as CASRGDNEQFF.

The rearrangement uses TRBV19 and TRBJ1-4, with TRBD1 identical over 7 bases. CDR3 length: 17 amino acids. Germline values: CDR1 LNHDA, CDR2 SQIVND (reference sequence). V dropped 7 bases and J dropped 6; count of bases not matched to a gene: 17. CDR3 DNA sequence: TGTGCCAGTAATCGGGACAGCGGAATTTCCCCCTATGAAAAACTGTTTTTT. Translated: CASNRDSGISPYEKLFF. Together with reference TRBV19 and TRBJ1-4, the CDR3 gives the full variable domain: DGGITQSPKYLFRKEGQNVTLSCEQNLNHDAMYWYRQDPGQGLRLIYYSQIVNDFQKGDIAEGYSVSREKKESFPLTVTSAQKNPTAFYLCASNRDSGISPYEKLFFGSGTQLSVL.

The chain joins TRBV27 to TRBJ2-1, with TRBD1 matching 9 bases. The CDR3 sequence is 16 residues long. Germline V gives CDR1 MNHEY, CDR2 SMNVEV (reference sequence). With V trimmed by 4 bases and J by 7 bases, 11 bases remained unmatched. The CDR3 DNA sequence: TGTGCCAGCAGTTGGGACAGGGACAGGGTGGGAAATGAGCAGTTCTTC. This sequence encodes CASSWDRDRVGNEQFF.

CDR3 bases: TGCGCCAGCAGCCAAGACCCAACAGGGGGGAGCTCCTACGAGCAGTACTTC. It translates to CASSQDPTGGSSYEQYF. The chain uses TRBV4-3 and TRBJ2-7; 8 positions agree with TRBD1. V lost 0 bases to trimming and J lost 0 bases; unmatched junction nucleotides: 7. The CDR3 is 17 amino acids. Germline CDR1 and CDR2: LGHNA and YSLEER.

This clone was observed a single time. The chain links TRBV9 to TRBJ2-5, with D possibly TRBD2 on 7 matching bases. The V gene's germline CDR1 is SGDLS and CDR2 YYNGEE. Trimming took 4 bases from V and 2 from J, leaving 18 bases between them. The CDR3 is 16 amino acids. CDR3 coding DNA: TGTGCCAGCAGCACCGCTGGGGGGGCCACTCAAGAGACCCAGTACTTC. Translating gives CASSTAGGATQETQYF.

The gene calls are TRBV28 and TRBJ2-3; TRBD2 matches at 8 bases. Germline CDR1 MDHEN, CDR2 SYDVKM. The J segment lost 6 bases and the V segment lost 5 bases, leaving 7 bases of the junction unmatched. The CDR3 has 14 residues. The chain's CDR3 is CASSKSGGLDTQYF. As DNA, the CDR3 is TGTGCCAGCAGTAAAAGCGGGGGCTTGGATACGCAGTATTTT.

For the CDR3, the DNA is TGCGCCAGCAGCCAAGGTACACTAGCGGGGGCTTACAATGAGCAGTTCTTC. Its protein product is CASSQGTLAGAYNEQFF. The genes are TRBV4-3 and TRBJ2-1; 11 bases fit TRBD2. Germline V gene sequence: CDR1 LGHNA, CDR2 YSLEER. The CDR3 has 17 residues. The V and J ends lost 1 base and 4 bases, in that order; junction bases with no gene match: 6.

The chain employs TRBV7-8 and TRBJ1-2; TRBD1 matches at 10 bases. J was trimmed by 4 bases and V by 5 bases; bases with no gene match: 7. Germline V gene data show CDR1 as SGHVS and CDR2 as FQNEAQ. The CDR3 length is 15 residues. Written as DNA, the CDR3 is TGTGCCAGCAGCAGGTCGGGGACAGGGGTCTATGGCTACACCTTC. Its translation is CASSRSGTGVYGYTF.

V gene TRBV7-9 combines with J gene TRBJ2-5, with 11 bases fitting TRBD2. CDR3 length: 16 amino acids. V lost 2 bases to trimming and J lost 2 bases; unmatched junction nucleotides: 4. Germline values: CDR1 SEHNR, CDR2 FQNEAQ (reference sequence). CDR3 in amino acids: CASSLTSGGTQETQYF. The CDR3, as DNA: TGTGCCAGCAGCTTAACTAGCGGGGGAACTCAAGAGACCCAGTACTTC.

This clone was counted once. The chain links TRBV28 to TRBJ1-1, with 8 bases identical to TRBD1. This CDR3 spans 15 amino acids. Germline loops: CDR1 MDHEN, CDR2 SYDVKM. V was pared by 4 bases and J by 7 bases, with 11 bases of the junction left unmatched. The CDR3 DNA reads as TGTGCCAGCAGTTCCCCGCGGACAGGGTATTATGAAGCTTTCTTT. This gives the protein CASSSPRTGYYEAFF.

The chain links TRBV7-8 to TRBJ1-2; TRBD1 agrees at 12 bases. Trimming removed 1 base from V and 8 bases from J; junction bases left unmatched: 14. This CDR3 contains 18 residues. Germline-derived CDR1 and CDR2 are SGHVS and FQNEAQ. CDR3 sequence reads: CASSLDTLPGQGAGGYTF. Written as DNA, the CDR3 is TGTGCCAGCAGCTTAGACACCCTTCCGGGACAGGGGGCTGGCGGCTACACCTTC.

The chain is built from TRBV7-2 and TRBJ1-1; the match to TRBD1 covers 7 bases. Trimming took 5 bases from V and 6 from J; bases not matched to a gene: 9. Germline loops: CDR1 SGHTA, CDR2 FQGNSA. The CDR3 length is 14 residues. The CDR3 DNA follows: TGTGCCAGCAGCCCCAATTACAGGGGCGCTGAAGCTTTCTTT. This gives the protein CASSPNYRGAEAFF.